This T cell receptor (beta chain) was sequenced during a study of blood T cell repertoires in COVID-19. In the study overall: Acute-phase and convalescent COVID-19 samples originated in the United States, Italy and Spain. Sources were T cells, B-cell-depleted T cells, or PBMCs; the material itself was cDNA or gDNA.

TCRdb keeps only in-frame clones here, not all; method: immunoSEQ multiplex PCR. The sample consists of 95,000 to 150,000 clones, around four fifths of them appearing once. CDR3 length: 16 amino acids. The sample consisted of peripheral blood. This chain uses TRBV21-1 with TRBJ1-5; the table gives TRBD1 as D, unverified against the DNA. TRBV21-1 has pseudogene status. The receptor's source is a human donor in a cohort sampled during active COVID-19. The chain's CDR3 is CASSDRAKGANQPQHF. CDR3 sequence (DNA): TGTGCCAGCAGCGACCGGGCCAAAGGGGCCAATCAGCCCCAGCATTTT.